Presented here are 16 T cell receptor beta chains from one specimen sequenced in a study of blood T cell repertoires in COVID-19. The data were produced by immunoSEQ multiplex PCR, yet TCRdb's version contains in-frame clones alone and is incomplete. The table has 300,000 to 450,000 clones, 85% seen once. Sequenced: peripheral blood. All receptors derive from a woman younger than 35 with acute or convalescent COVID-19.

This clone was seen repeatedly, ten times or more. The rearrangement uses TRBV27 and TRBJ1-1, with TRBD1 matching over 8 bases. Germline-derived CDR1 and CDR2 are MNHEY and SMNVEV (reference sequence). The CDR3 contains 13 residues. J gave up 4 bases and V 6 bases, and 4 bases lay outside the gene matches. CDR3 DNA: TGTGCCAGCAGAGACAGGGGTTCCACTGAAGCTTTCTTT. Encoded protein: CASRDRGSTEAFF.

This chain's CDR3 is CASSGADYNEQFF. CDR3 DNA sequence: TGTGCCAGCTCGGGAGCAGACTACAATGAGCAGTTCTTC. The chain joins TRBV18 to TRBJ2-1; D may be TRBD2 (5 bases). The CDR3 extends over 13 amino acids. The V gene's germline CDR1 is KGHSH and CDR2 LQKENI. V lost 6 bases to trimming and J lost 3 bases, with 9 bases between them.

The chain recombines TRBV9 with TRBJ2-3, with D possibly being TRBD1 (5 bases). This CDR3 is 13 amino acids long. Per germline, CDR1 SGDLS and CDR2 YYNGEE. Trimming took off 0 bases at V and 9 bases at J, with 11 bases between the two ends. The CDR3 is CASSVEGAATQYF. The CDR3 DNA sequence: TGTGCCAGCAGCGTAGAAGGGGCAGCGACGCAGTATTTT.

The chain links TRBV10-3 to TRBJ2-1; 13 positions match TRBD2. The CDR3 consists of 19 residues. With V trimmed by 5 bases and J by 8 bases, 18 bases remained unmatched. Germline CDR1 reads ENHRY; CDR2 reads SYGVKD. The CDR3 DNA reads as TGTGCCATCAGTCCCGGACTAGCGGGAGCTTTGGTCCCTCCCGATGAGCAGTTCTTC. Translated, it gives CAISPGLAGALVPPDEQFF.

The chain combines TRBV2 with TRBJ1-2; the D gene is possibly TRBD1 (6 bases). CDR3 length equals 12 residues. Germline V CDR1 and CDR2: SNHLY, FYNNEI. The germline V and J ends were trimmed by 8 bases and 6 bases, with 13 bases remaining between them. CDR3 sequence: CASLDRKDGYTF. In DNA form, the CDR3 reads TGTGCCAGCCTTGACAGGAAGGATGGCTACACCTTC.

Comment on this clone: Germline is not matched at one junction end, which may reflect a read error. CDR3 residues: CAYLQETQHF. CDR3 coding DNA: TGTGCCTACCTACAGGAGACCCAGCACTTC. V usage is TRBV30 and J usage is TRBJ2-5; a weak D match, TRBD1 (5 bases). In germline, CDR1 is GTSNPN, CDR2 SVGIG (reference sequence). The CDR3 length is 10 residues.

This chain uses TRBV30 with TRBJ2-2; the match to TRBD1 covers 9 bases. V dropped 5 bases and J dropped 7; count of bases not matched to a gene: 11. The CDR3 contains 15 residues. The germline gives CDR1 GTSNPN, CDR2 SVGIG (reference sequence). CDR3 sequence: CAWATGTGYHGELFF. For the CDR3, the DNA is TGTGCCTGGGCCACCGGGACAGGGTACCACGGGGAGCTGTTTTTT.

This chain uses TRBV7-9 with TRBJ2-2, with TRBD1 matching 9 bases. The ends lost 5 bases at V and 2 bases at J; junction bases unmatched: 3. CDR1 SEHNR and CDR2 FQNEAQ come from the germline V gene (reference sequence). The CDR3 has 15 residues. CDR3: CASSRQGGNTGELFF. The CDR3 nucleotides read TGTGCCAGCAGCCGACAGGGGGGAAACACCGGGGAGCTGTTTTTT.

The rearrangement links TRBV6-6 to TRBJ1-2, with 7 bases lining up with TRBD1. The V and J ends lost 5 bases and 5 bases, in that order; junction bases with no gene match: 8. Germline CDR1 MNHNY, CDR2 SVGAGI (reference sequence). CDR3 length equals 14 residues. The CDR3 bases are TGTGCCAGCAGTCACCGGGACAGTACTTATGGCTACACCTTC. Amino acid sequence: CASSHRDSTYGYTF.

The V and J genes are TRBV7-9 and TRBJ2-2; no clear D gene. Per the germline V gene, CDR1 is SEHNR and CDR2 is FQNEAQ (reference sequence). The CDR3 length is 16 residues. V was pared by 0 bases and J by 0 bases, with 8 bases between. CDR3 bases: TGTGCCAGCAGCTTAGCGCGAGCGCCGAACACCGGGGAGCTGTTTTTT. This gives the protein CASSLARAPNTGELFF.

This chain joins TRBV6-5 and TRBJ2-3; tentatively, D is TRBD2 (5 bases). Germline V gene sequence: CDR1 MNHEY, CDR2 SVGAGI. Trimming left V 7 bases short and J 6 bases short, with 20 bases between. This CDR3 contains 15 residues. CDR3 protein: CASTSGDAQIDTQYF. Here the CDR3 DNA reads TGTGCCAGCACCTCCGGGGATGCACAGATTGATACGCAGTATTTT.

The rearrangement links TRBV28 to TRBJ1-3; 8 positions agree with TRBD1. The CDR3 totals 17 residues. Germline V gene data show CDR1 as MDHEN and CDR2 as SYDVKM. Trimming took 0 bases from V and 5 from J; bases not matched to a gene: 9. CDR3 loop: CASSLWDRVRGRNTIYF. The CDR3 DNA sequence: TGTGCCAGCAGTTTATGGGACAGGGTAAGGGGAAGAAACACCATATATTTT.

This chain connects TRBV6-5 to TRBJ2-2; tentatively, D is TRBD2 (5 bases). Trimming removed 4 bases at V and 1 base at J, with 10 bases between. CDR1 is MNHEY and CDR2 is SVGAGI in the germline V gene. This CDR3 spans 15 amino acids. CDR3 in DNA: TGTGCCAGCAGTTCTAAGAGCGGGAACACCGGGGAGCTGTTTTTT. Translated: CASSSKSGNTGELFF.

This chain uses TRBV4-1 with TRBJ2-2; TRBD1 might be the D (5 bases). V was shortened by 0 bases and J by 1 base, with 6 bases between the two germline ends. This CDR3 spans 15 amino acids. CDR1 is MGHRA and CDR2 is YSYEKL in the germline V gene. The CDR3 loop is CASSQDTGNTGELFF. The CDR3 bases are TGCGCCAGCAGCCAAGATACAGGGAACACCGGGGAGCTGTTTTTT.

The chain uses TRBV7-9 and TRBJ1-1; possibly TRBD1 for D (6 bases). The CDR3 runs to 18 residues. V dropped 5 bases and J dropped 3 bases, with 25 bases sitting between them. Germline values: CDR1 SEHNR, CDR2 FQNEAQ (reference sequence). In DNA, the CDR3 is TGTGCCAGCAGCGCTACGGGTACAGGGAGAAGTTCAGACACTGAAGCTTTCTTT. This translates into CASSATGTGRSSDTEAFF.

V usage is TRBV2 and J usage is TRBJ1-1; the D is unclear. From germline, CDR1 is SNHLY and CDR2 FYNNEI. This CDR3 spans 18 amino acids. The V end lost 8 bases, the J end lost 1 base, and 26 bases lay between the germline ends. The DNA for the CDR3 is TGTGCCAGCTTTGCTCTCGGCGGGTTCAGCAACTCGAACACTGAAGCTTTCTTT. It is translated as CASFALGGFSNSNTEAFF.